Described below is a single TCR beta chain sequence and its context. This sample stems from a study of T cells after yellow fever vaccination. Regarding the study as a whole: Though weaker, the secondary response peaked faster, on day 5 versus 15. Most primary-vaccination clones reappeared after the booster (about 95% CD4, roughly 88% CD8). Almost every vaccine-responding clonotype was undetectable in sorted memory subsets on day 0.

TCR cDNA was made by 5'RACE template switching, adding a universal primer site and UMIs. TCRdb reprocessed the 5' RACE reads with MiXCR, giving one entry per CDR3 protein. Of around 30,000 distinct CDR3 sequences in the sample, more than 9% are singletons; the top ten hold 12%. The CDR3 is 14 amino acids. Germline V gene lookup returns CDR1 KGHSH and CDR2 LQKENI. Trimming took 3 bases from V and 3 from J, leaving 11 bases between them. The V and J genes are TRBV18 and TRBJ1-2; possibly TRBD1 for D (5 bases). This receptor was taken from a man aged 18 to 35 who received the YFV17D yellow fever vaccine. The sequencing used PBMCs, either bulk or a sorted T-cell subset (CD4+, CD8+, memory, or dextramer-sorted; not recorded which), collected around 15 days after the first yellow fever vaccination. The CDR3 protein is CASSPGRGDYGYTF. The CDR3 coding sequence is TGTGCCAGCTCACCGGGGCGGGGGGACTATGGCTACACCTTC.